These 20 T cell receptor beta chains were all obtained from the same sample, sequenced in a study of cytomegalovirus exposure and HLA in healthy donors. The PCR contained 60 Vbeta and 13 Jbeta primers. The assay was immunoSEQ multiplex PCR, and TCRdb's table has in-frame clones only and misses some. Recorded for this sample: some 180,000 clones. Source material: PBMCs. These receptors were collected from a man in his thirties or forties in good health and CMV-seronegative.

The CDR3 DNA reads as TGTGCCAGCAGCTCGTTTGGTGCGGGGGGGAGCTCCTACGAGCAGTACTTC. The encoded protein is CASSSFGAGGSSYEQYF. The rearrangement links TRBV7-9 to TRBJ2-7; 9 bases agree with TRBD2. Per the germline V gene, CDR1 is SEHNR and CDR2 is FQNEAQ (reference sequence). The V gene end was trimmed by 4 bases and the J gene end by 0 bases; junction bases not matched to a gene: 10. CDR3 length: 17 amino acids.

The chain combines TRBV18 with TRBJ2-7, with D tentatively TRBD1 (6 bases). With 2 bases removed from V and 0 bases from J, the gap between germline ends came to 11 bases. The CDR3 has 15 amino acids. Germline V gene sequence: CDR1 KGHSH, CDR2 LQKENI. The CDR3 reads CASSPGQGTSYEQYF. CDR3 bases: TGTGCCAGCTCACCAGGGCAGGGGACCTCCTACGAGCAGTACTTC.

J is TRBJ2-3 and V is TRBV4-1; D unclear. Germline values: CDR1 MGHRA, CDR2 YSYEKL. This CDR3 is 15 amino acids long. V was trimmed by 1 base and J by 2 bases, leaving 10 bases between them. Here the CDR3 reads CASSQVGTNTDTQYF. CDR3 DNA sequence: TGCGCCAGCAGCCAAGTAGGAACTAACACAGATACGCAGTATTTT.

The J gene is TRBJ2-7, the V gene TRBV28; maybe TRBD1 (7 bases). CDR1 is MDHEN, CDR2 SYDVKM, per germline. The CDR3 loop spans 17 amino acids. Trimming left V 6 bases short and J 0 bases short, with 21 bases between. CDR3 sequence (DNA): TGTGCCAGCAGACGACACAGGGGAGGCCTTAGCTCCTACGAGCAGTACTTC. Encoded protein: CASRRHRGGLSSYEQYF.

This rearrangement joins TRBV5-5 to TRBJ2-1, with D perhaps TRBD1 (5 bases). The CDR3 sequence is 20 residues long. V lost 4 bases to trimming and J lost 0 bases, with 26 bases between them. Germline V gives CDR1 SGHKS, CDR2 YYEKEE (reference sequence). The CDR3 nucleotides are TGTGCCAGCAGCCCGGCGCAGGGCGTTGTAGGCCAAAGCTCCTACAATGAGCAGTTCTTC. Amino acids: CASSPAQGVVGQSSYNEQFF.

The CDR3 here is CASSLSFTEAFF. The CDR3, as DNA: TGTGCCAGCAGCTTATCATTCACTGAAGCTTTCTTT. This chain uses TRBV7-9 with TRBJ1-1; no reliable D call. Trimming left V 2 bases short and J 4 bases short, with 5 bases between. Germline CDR1 reads SEHNR; CDR2 reads FQNEAQ (reference sequence). The CDR3 loop spans 12 amino acids.

The J gene is TRBJ1-2, the V gene TRBV10-3, with 8 bases fitting TRBD1. J was trimmed by 6 bases and V by 10 bases; bases with no gene match: 13. Germline V gene sequence: CDR1 ENHRY, CDR2 SYGVKD. CDR3 length: 14 amino acids. The CDR3 DNA is TGTGCCACACACCGACAGGGGACGGACCATGGCTACACCTTC. Translated: CATHRQGTDHGYTF.

The chain recombines TRBV7-9 with TRBJ1-3, with D tentatively TRBD1 (5 bases). The CDR3 runs to 14 residues. Trimming removed 8 bases from V and 0 bases from J, with 11 bases in between. Per the germline V gene, CDR1 is SEHNR and CDR2 is FQNEAQ (reference sequence). The CDR3 DNA follows: TGTGCCAGCGAATCAGGGCACTCTGGAAACACCATATATTTT. Translated, it gives CASESGHSGNTIYF.

In the case of this clone: The same CDR3 also results from other DNA sequences found in this sample. The genes are TRBV5-8 and TRBJ1-5; no firm D call. This CDR3 spans 11 amino acids. Germline CDR1 reads SGHTS; CDR2 reads YDEGEE. Trimming pared 3 bases from V and 5 bases from J, leaving 3 bases between. This chain's CDR3 is CASSSYQPQHF. The DNA of the CDR3 is TGTGCCAGCAGCTCATATCAGCCCCAGCATTTT.

J is TRBJ2-7 and V is TRBV5-1; the D gene is possibly TRBD2 (6 bases). Trimming removed 4 bases at V and 0 bases at J, with 14 bases between. The CDR3 length is 15 residues. Germline V gene lookup returns CDR1 SGHRS and CDR2 YFSETQ. Here the CDR3 DNA reads TGCGCCAGCAGCCTAGGGGAGGTACACTCCTACGAGCAGTACTTC. Translating gives CASSLGEVHSYEQYF.

The chain employs TRBV6-5 and TRBJ2-5; D is uncertain. CDR1 is MNHEY, CDR2 SVGAGI, per germline. The CDR3 contains 13 residues. V was cut by 8 bases and J by 2 bases, with 12 bases left in between. The CDR3 protein is CASAKLGQETQYF. For the CDR3, the DNA is TGTGCCAGCGCCAAGCTAGGACAAGAGACCCAGTACTTC.

This chain uses TRBV5-5 with TRBJ1-1, with D possibly TRBD1 on 6 matching bases. V shed 3 bases and J shed 4 bases, with 13 bases lying between them. The CDR3 length is 14 residues. Per the germline V gene, CDR1 is SGHKS and CDR2 is YYEKEE (reference sequence). The CDR3, as DNA: TGTGCCAGCAGCTGGGGGGGCGCGGGCACTGAAGCTTTCTTT. It translates to CASSWGGAGTEAFF.

J is TRBJ1-1 and V is TRBV4-1; TRBD1 matches at 7 bases. The ends lost 1 base at V and 0 bases at J; junction bases unmatched: 5. The CDR3 is made up of 16 amino acids. Per the germline V gene, CDR1 is MGHRA and CDR2 is YSYEKL. The CDR3: CASSQVAGGMNTEAFF. The CDR3 nucleotides are TGCGCCAGCAGCCAAGTGGCAGGGGGGATGAACACTGAAGCTTTCTTT.

The V and J genes are TRBV27 and TRBJ2-7, with 9 bases fitting TRBD1. This CDR3 is 15 amino acids long. Unmatched junction bases numbered 8, after V lost 3 bases and J lost 5 bases. CDR1 is MNHEY and CDR2 is SMNVEV in the germline V gene (reference sequence). This chain's CDR3 is CASSFWDRVAHEQYF. The CDR3 DNA reads as TGTGCCAGCAGTTTCTGGGACAGGGTAGCCCACGAGCAGTACTTC.

V gene TRBV28 combines with J gene TRBJ2-3; 9 bases fit TRBD2. V lost 3 bases to trimming and J lost 3 bases; unmatched junction nucleotides: 4. Per the germline V gene, CDR1 is MDHEN and CDR2 is SYDVKM. The CDR3 is 15 amino acids. CDR3 DNA sequence: TGTGCCAGCAGTTTCTCAGCGGGAGGAACAGATACGCAGTATTTT. The encoded protein is CASSFSAGGTDTQYF. The full variable domain, with the rest looked up from reference TRBV28 and TRBJ2-3, is DVKVTQSSRYLVKRTGEKVFLECVQDMDHENMFWYRQDPGLGLRLIYFSYDVKMKEKGDIPEGYSVSREKKERFSLILESASTNQTSMYLCASSFSAGGTDTQYFGPGTRLTVL.

The chain links TRBV6-1 to TRBJ2-7, with 9 bases identical to TRBD1. Trimming at V came to 7 bases and at J to 3 bases, leaving 7 bases not matched to a gene. Per germline, CDR1 MNHNS and CDR2 SASEGT. This CDR3 is built from 14 residues. The CDR3 DNA follows: TGTGCCAGCACCCGACAGGGGGGAGGCTACGAGCAGTACTTC. Translation: CASTRQGGGYEQYF.

This chain uses TRBV6-1 with TRBJ1-1, with D tentatively TRBD1 (5 bases). There are 12 residues in the CDR3. Per the germline V gene, CDR1 is MNHNS and CDR2 is SASEGT. Trimming pared 6 bases from V and 3 bases from J, leaving 8 bases between. The CDR3 DNA follows: TGTGCCAGCAGAGACAGTTACACTGAAGCTTTCTTT. Amino acid sequence: CASRDSYTEAFF.

The chain joins TRBV27 to TRBJ1-1; perhaps TRBD1 as D (6 bases). The V gene lost 2 bases and the J gene lost 3 bases, with 10 bases spanning the gap. This CDR3 region has 14 residues. Germline CDR1 and CDR2: MNHEY and SMNVEV (reference sequence). The CDR3 region is CASSLTQGHTEAFF. CDR3 nucleotides: TGTGCCAGCAGTTTAACCCAGGGGCACACTGAAGCTTTCTTT.

The chain is built from TRBV2 and TRBJ1-2; maybe TRBD1 (5 bases). Germline CDR1 is SNHLY and CDR2 is FYNNEI. The CDR3 runs to 13 residues. Trimming removed 6 bases from V and 4 bases from J, with 12 bases in between. The CDR3 DNA sequence: TGTGCCAGCAGGATAAAGACAGCCTATGGCTACACCTTC. It specifies CASRIKTAYGYTF.

V usage is TRBV19 and J usage is TRBJ1-1, with a tentative D call TRBD1 (5 bases). The length of the CDR3 is 16 residues. The V and J ends lost 4 bases and 4 bases respectively, with 19 bases between them. Per the germline V gene, CDR1 is LNHDA and CDR2 is SQIVND (reference sequence). The CDR3 DNA sequence: TGTGCCAGTAGTAAGAAAATAATCTTAAGGGGCACTGAAGCTTTCTTT. As protein: CASSKKIILRGTEAFF.